This T cell receptor beta chain appears in the sequencing data of a study of T-cell reconstitution after alpha-beta-depleted transplantation in children. Worth noting for this clonotype: What it binds is not known.

TCRbeta library construction was performed incorporating unique molecular identifiers. Via MiXCR, TCRdb re-called the PCR reads, giving one row per CDR3 protein. The sample comprises over 120,000 distinct CDR3 sequences, 8% to 10% of which are singletons, and roughly 20% rests with the top ten. Findings and limits, study-wide: Among T cells one year after transplant, newly produced cells accounted for most counts and diversity. Roughly two months post-transplant, alpha-beta T cells reportedly originated from several hundred graft clones that had expanded. Diversity of TCRbeta at day 60 was high in some patients, arising from surviving recipient T cells and thymic progenitors.

This TCR was recovered from a female patient between 2 and 10 years old who had a stem cell transplant for congenital amegakaryocytic thrombocytopenia, so the T cells may come from the graft donor. The material sequenced was PBMCs, mostly from graft donor cells, taken 180 days after TCRalphabeta/CD19-depleted stem cell transplant.

CDR3 protein: CASSFPLGAYNEQFF. CDR3 DNA: TGCGCCAGCAGCTTCCCGTTGGGCGCCTACAATGAGCAGTTCTTC. The rearrangement links TRBV5-1 to TRBJ2-1; D remains ambiguous. Germline CDR1 is SGHRS and CDR2 is YFSETQ. Trimming removed 2 bases from V and 2 bases from J, with 11 bases in between. The length of the CDR3 is 15 residues.